This TCR beta chain came from a study of cytomegalovirus exposure and HLA in healthy donors. Broader study findings: Across HLA loci, a later analysis found differing TCR association rates, with DRB1 most and HLA-C fewest.

V was shortened by 5 bases and J by 3 bases, with 10 bases between the two germline ends. The CDR3 covers 13 residues. CDR1 and CDR2 (germline): SGHAT, FQNNGV. PCR involved 60 Vbeta and 13 Jbeta primers. The repertoire was sequenced with immunoSEQ multiplex PCR; TCRdb's copy has only in-frame clones and lacks some. The sample lists 100,000 to 130,000 clones; 82% were seen once. The sample holds a few counts of this clone. The antigen is unknown. The receptor was isolated from a man younger than 45 in good health and CMV-seropositive. The sequenced sample was PBMCs. The rearrangement uses TRBV11-2 and TRBJ1-2; no reliable D call. CDR3 amino acids: CASSANGDYGYTF. CDR3 DNA: TGTGCCAGCAGCGCCAACGGGGACTATGGCTACACCTTC.